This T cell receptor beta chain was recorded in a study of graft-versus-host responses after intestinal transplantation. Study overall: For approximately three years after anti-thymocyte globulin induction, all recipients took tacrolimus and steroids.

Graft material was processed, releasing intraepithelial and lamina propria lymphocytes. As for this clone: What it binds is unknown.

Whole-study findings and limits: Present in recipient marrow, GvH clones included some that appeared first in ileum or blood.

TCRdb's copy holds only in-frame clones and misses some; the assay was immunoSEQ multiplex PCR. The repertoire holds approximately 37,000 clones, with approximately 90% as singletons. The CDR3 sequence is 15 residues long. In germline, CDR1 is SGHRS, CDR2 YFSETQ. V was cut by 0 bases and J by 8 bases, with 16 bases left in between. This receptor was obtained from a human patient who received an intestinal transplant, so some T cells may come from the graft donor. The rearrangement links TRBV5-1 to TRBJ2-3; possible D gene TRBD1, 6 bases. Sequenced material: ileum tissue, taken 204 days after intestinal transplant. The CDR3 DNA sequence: TGCGCCAGCAGCTTGGCCGTAGGGGGTAGAGGTACGCAGTATTTT. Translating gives CASSLAVGGRGTQYF.